Sequencing of this TCR beta chain was carried out in a study of PD-1 blockade in classical Hodgkin lymphoma. Method: immunoSEQ multiplex PCR; TCRdb's copy keeps in-frame clones and lacks some. The profile shows 50,000 to 75,000 clones, 88% of them singletons. Study findings and constraints: By C4D1 there was a significant rise in CD4+ TCR diversity but not in CD8+ TCR diversity.

Patients all relapsed after autologous stem cell transplantation, and there was variation in brentuximab vedotin exposure. Regarding this clone: What it binds is not known.

Germline V gene data show CDR1 as MGHRA and CDR2 as YSYEKL. CDR3 length equals 12 residues. V was cut by 0 bases and J by 8 bases, with 5 bases left in between. The chain employs TRBV4-1 and TRBJ2-1; D remains unclear. The material was peripheral blood mononuclear cells (PBMCs), obtained before the second cycle of nivolumab. The receptor was isolated from a human donor with classical Hodgkin lymphoma. CDR3 coding DNA: TGCGCCAGCAGCCAAGAACGGGATGAGCAGTTCTTC. Amino acids: CASSQERDEQFF.